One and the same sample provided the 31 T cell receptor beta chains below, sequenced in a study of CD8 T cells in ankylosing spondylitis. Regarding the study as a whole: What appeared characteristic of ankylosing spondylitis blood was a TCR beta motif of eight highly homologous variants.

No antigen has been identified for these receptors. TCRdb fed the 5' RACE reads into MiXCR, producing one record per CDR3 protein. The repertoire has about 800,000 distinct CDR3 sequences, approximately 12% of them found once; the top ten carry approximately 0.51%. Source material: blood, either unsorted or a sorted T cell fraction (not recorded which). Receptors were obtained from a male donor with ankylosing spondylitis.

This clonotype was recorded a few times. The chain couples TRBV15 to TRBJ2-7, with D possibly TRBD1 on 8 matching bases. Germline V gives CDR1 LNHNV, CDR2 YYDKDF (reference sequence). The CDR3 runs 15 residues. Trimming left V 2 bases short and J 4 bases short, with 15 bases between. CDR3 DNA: TGTGCCACCAGCAGACCCGGACAGGGAGGGTACGAGCAGTACTTC. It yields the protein CATSRPGQGGYEQYF.

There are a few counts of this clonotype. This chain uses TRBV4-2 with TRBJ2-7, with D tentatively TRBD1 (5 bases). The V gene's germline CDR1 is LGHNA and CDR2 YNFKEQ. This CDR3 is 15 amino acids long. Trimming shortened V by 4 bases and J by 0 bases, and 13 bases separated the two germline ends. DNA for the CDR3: TGTGCCAGCAGCCCTTGGACACCTAACTCCTACGAGCAGTACTTC. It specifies CASSPWTPNSYEQYF.

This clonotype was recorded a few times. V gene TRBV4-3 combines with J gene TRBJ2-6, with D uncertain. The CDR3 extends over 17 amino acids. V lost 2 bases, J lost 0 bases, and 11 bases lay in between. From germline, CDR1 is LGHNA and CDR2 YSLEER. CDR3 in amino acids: CASSQFLADSGANVLTF. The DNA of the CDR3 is TGCGCCAGCAGCCAATTTCTCGCTGACTCTGGGGCCAACGTCCTGACTTTC.

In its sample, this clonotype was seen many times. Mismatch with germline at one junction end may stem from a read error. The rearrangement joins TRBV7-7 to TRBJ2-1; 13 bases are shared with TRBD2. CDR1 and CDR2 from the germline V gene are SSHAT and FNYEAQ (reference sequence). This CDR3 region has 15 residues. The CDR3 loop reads CASSPGTSGNNEQFF. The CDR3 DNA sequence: TGTGCTAGCAGCCCGGGGACTAGCGGGAACAATGAGCAGTTCTTC.

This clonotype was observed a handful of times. The CDR3 DNA reads as TGCGCCAGCAGCTTAGGCCTCCTCTACTATGGCTACACCTTC. Translated, it gives CASSLGLLYYGYTF. The chain recombines TRBV5-1 with TRBJ1-2; D gene uncertain. V dropped 2 bases and J dropped 3 bases, with 11 bases sitting between them. Germline-derived CDR1 and CDR2 are SGHRS and YFSETQ. There are 14 residues in the CDR3.

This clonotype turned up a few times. This CDR3 reads CATKGVGTGELFF. The CDR3 DNA is TGTGCCACCAAGGGTGTGGGCACCGGGGAGCTGTTTTTT. The V gene is TRBV10-3, the J gene TRBJ2-2, with unresolved D. The CDR3 length is 13 residues. Germline lookup yields CDR1 ENHRY and CDR2 SYGVKD. The germline V and J ends were trimmed by 10 bases and 4 bases, with 13 bases remaining between them.

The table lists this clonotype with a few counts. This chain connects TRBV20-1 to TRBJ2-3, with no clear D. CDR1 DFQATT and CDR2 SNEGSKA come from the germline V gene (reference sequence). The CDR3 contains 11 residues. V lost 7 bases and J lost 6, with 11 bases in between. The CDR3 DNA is TGCAGTGGAGAAAAGGGTGATACGCAGTATTTT. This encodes CSGEKGDTQYF.

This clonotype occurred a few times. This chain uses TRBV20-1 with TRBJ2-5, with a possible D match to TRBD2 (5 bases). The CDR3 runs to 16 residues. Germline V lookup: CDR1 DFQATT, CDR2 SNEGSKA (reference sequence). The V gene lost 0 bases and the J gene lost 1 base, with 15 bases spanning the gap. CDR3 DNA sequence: TGCAGTGCTAGAGATGGGCAGCGGAGGTCCCAAGAGACCCAGTACTTC. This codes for CSARDGQRRSQETQYF.

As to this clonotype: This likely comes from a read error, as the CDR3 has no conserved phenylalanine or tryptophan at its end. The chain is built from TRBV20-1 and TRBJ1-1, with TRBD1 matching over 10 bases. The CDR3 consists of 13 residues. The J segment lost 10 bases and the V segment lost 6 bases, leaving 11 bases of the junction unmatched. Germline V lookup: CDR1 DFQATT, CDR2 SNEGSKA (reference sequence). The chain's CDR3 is CSAETGGGFGAFL. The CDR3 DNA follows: TGCAGTGCAGAGACAGGGGGCGGATTCGGAGCTTTCCTT.

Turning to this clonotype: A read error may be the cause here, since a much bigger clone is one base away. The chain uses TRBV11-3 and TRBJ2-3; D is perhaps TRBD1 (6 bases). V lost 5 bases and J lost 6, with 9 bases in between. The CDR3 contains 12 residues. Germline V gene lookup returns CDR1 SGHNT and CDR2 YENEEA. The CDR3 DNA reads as TGTGCCAGCAGCAAAACAGGGGATACGCAGTATTTT. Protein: CASSKTGDTQYF.

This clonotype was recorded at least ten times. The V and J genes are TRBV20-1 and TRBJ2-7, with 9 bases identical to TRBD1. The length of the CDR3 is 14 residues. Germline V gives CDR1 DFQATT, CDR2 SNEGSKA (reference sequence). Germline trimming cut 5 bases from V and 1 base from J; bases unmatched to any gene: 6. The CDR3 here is CSARDRALSYEQYF. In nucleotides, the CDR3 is TGCAGTGCTCGGGACAGGGCCCTATCCTACGAGCAGTACTTC.

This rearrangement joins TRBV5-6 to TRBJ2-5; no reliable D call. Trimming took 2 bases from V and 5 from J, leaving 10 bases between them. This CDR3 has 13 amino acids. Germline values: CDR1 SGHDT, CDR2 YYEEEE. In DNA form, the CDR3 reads TGTGCCAGCAGCTTCACTGGAATGGAGACCCAGTACTTC. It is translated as CASSFTGMETQYF. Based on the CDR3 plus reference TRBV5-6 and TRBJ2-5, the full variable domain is DAGVTQSPTHLIKTRGQQVTLRCSPKSGHDTVSWYQQALGQGPQFIFQYYEEEERQRGNFPDRFSGHQFPNYSSELNVNALLLGDSALYLCASSFTGMETQYFGPGTRLLVL.

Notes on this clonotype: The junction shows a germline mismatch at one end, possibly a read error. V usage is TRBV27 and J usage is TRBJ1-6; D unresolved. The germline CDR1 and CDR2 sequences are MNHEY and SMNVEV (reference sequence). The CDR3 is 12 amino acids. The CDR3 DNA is TGTGCCAGCACGGAACCTAATTCACCCCTTCACTTT. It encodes CASTEPNSPLHF.

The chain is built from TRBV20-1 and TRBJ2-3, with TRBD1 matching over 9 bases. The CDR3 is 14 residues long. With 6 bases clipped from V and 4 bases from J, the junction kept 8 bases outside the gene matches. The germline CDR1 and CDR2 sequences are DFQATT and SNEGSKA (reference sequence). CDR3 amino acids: CSAPRQGGPDTQYF. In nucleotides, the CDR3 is TGCAGTGCCCCCCGACAGGGGGGACCAGATACGCAGTATTTT.

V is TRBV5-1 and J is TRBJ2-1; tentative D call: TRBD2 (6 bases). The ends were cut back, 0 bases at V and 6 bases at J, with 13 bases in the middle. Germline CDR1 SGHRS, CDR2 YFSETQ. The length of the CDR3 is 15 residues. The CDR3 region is CASSLDSYSGNEQFF. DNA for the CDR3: TGCGCCAGCAGCTTGGACTCCTATAGCGGCAATGAGCAGTTCTTC.

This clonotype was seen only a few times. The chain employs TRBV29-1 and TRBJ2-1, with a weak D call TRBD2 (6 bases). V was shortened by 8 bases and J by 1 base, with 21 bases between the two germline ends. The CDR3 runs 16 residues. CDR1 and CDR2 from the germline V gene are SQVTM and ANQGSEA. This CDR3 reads CSSGLGRETSYNEQFF. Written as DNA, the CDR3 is TGCAGCTCTGGTTTGGGGCGGGAAACTTCCTACAATGAGCAGTTCTTC.

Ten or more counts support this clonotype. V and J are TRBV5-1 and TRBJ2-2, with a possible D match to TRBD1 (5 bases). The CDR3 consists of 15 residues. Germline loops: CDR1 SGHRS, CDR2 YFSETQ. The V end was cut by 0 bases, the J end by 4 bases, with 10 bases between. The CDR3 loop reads CASSLGQGVTGELFF. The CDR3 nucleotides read TGCGCCAGCAGCTTGGGTCAGGGCGTCACCGGGGAGCTGTTTTTT.

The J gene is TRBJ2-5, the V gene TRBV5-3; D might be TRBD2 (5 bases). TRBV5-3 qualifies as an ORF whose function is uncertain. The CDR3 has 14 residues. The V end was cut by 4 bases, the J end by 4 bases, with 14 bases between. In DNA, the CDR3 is TGTGCCAGAAGCCCCGGACTGGCTCGAGAGACCCAGTACTTC. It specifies CARSPGLARETQYF.

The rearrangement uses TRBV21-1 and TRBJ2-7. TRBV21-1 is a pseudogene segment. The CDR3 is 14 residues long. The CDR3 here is CASSKVRQSYEQYF. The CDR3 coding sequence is TGTGCCAGCAGCAAGGTTAGGCAGTCCTACGAGCAGTACTTC.

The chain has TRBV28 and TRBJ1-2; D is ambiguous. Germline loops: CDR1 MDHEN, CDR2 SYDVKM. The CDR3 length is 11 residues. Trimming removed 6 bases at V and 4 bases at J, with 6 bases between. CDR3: CASRLLYGYTF. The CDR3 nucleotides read TGTGCCAGCAGGCTTCTCTATGGCTACACCTTC.

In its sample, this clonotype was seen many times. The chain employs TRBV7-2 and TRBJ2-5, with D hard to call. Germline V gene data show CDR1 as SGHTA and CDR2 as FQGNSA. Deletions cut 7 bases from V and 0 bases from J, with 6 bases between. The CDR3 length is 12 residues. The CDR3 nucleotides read TGTGCCAGCAACCGATACCAAGAGACCCAGTACTTC. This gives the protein CASNRYQETQYF.

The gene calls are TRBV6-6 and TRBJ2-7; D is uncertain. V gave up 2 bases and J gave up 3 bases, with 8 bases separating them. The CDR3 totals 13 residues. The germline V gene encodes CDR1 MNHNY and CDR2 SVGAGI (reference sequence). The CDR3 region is CASSYEFFYEQYF. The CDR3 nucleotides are TGTGCCAGCAGTTACGAGTTTTTCTACGAGCAGTACTTC.

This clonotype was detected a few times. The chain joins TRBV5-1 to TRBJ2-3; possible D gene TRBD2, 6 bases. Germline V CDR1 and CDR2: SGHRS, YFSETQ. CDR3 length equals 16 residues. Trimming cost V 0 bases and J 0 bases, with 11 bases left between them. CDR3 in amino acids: CASSLASLASTDTQYF. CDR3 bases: TGCGCCAGCAGCTTGGCAAGTCTAGCGAGCACAGATACGCAGTATTTT.

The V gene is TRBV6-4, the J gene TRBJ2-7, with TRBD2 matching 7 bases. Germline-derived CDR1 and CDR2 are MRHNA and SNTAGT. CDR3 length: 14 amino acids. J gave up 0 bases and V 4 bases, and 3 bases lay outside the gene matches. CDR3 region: CASSASGDSYEQYF. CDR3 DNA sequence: TGTGCCAGCAGTGCCAGCGGGGACTCCTACGAGCAGTACTTC.

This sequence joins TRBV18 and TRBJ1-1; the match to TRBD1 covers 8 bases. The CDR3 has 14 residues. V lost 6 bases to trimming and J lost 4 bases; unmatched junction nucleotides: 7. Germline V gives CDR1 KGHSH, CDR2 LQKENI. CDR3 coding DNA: TGTGCCAGCTCCCGGACAGGGAGCGGCACTGAAGCTTTCTTT. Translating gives CASSRTGSGTEAFF.

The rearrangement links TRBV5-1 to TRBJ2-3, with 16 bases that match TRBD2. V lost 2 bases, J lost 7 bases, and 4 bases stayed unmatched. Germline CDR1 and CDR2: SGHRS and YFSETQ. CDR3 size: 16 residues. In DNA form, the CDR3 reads TGCGCCAGCAGCTTAGGGACTAGCGGGGGGGCTAATACGCAGTATTTT. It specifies CASSLGTSGGANTQYF.

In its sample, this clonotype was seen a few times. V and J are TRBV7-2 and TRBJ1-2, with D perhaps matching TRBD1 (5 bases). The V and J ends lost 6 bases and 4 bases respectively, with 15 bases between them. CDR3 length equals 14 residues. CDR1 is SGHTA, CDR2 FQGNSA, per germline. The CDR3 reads CASRFRGHSYGYTF. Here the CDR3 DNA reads TGTGCCAGCAGGTTCCGGGGCCATTCCTATGGCTACACCTTC.

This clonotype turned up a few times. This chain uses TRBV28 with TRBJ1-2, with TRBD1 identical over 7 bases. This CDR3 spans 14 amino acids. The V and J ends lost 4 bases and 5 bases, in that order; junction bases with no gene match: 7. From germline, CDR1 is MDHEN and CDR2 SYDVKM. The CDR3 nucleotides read TGTGCCAGCAGTTGGGGACAGCGCAATTATGGCTACACCTTC. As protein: CASSWGQRNYGYTF.

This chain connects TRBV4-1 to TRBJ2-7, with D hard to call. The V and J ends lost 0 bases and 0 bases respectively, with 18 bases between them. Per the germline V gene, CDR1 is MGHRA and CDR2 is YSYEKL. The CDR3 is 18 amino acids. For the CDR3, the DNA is TGCGCCAGCAGCCAAGACTGGACGTTGAGGACCAGCTCCTACGAGCAGTACTTC. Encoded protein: CASSQDWTLRTSSYEQYF.

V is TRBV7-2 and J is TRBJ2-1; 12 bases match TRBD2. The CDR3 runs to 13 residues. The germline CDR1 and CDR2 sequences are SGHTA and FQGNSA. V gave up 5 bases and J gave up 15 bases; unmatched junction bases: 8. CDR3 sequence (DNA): TGTGCCAGCAGCCAACGACTAGCGGGAGAGGTGTTCTTC. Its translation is CASSQRLAGEVFF.

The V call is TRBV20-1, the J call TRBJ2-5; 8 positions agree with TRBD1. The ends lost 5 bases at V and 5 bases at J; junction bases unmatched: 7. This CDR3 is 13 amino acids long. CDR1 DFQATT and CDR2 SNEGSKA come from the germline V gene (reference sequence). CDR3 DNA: TGCAGTGCTCGTCAGGGGGCCGAGGAGACCCAGTACTTC. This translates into CSARQGAEETQYF.